The rows below give T cell receptor beta chains drawn from one sample of a study of blood T cell repertoires in COVID-19. Assay used: immunoSEQ multiplex PCR; TCRdb lists only in-frame clones, some missing. The table records some 130,000 clones, under 90% of them present only once. The sequencing input was peripheral blood. These receptors were collected from a woman aged 60-75 years with active or convalescent COVID-19. Each CDR3 is given with its conserved first and last residue. The D gene is left open where the match is weak. Where a row states a size, it is once, few, many or the class of an expanded clone; other rows omit it.

>TRBV29-1|TRBJ1-2|once|.
CSVPSNYGYTF
TGCAGCGTTCCTTCGAACTATGGCTACACCTTC
>TRBV28|TRBJ2-7|.|.
CASSLGGYEQYF
TGTGCCAGCAGTCTCGGAGGTTACGAGCAGTACTTC
>TRBV3-1/TRBV3-2|TRBJ2-1|.|TRBD1
CASSQGTGNHNEQFF
TGTGCCAGCAGCCAGGGGACAGGGAACCACAATGAGCAGTTCTTC
>TRBV27|TRBJ1-1|.|.
CASSFGRSEAFF
TGTGCCAGCAGTTTTGGCCGCTCTGAAGCTTTCTTT
>TRBV15|TRBJ1-3|.|.
CATSRDRGFSGNTIYF
TGTGCCACCAGCAGAGATAGGGGCTTCTCTGGAAACACCATATATTTT
>TRBV6-5|TRBJ2-1|.|.
CASSYSISGLNEQFF
TGTGCCAGCAGTTACTCGATTTCAGGTTTAAATGAGCAGTTCTTC
>TRBV4-1|TRBJ2-6|.|.
CASSQVGAVGSSGANVLTF
TGCGCCAGCAGCCAAGTAGGTGCGGTCGGAAGCTCTGGGGCCAACGTCCTGACTTTC
>TRBV5-6|TRBJ2-3|.|TRBD2
CASSLVAGADTQYF
TGTGCCAGCAGCTTGGTAGCGGGAGCTGATACGCAGTATTTT
>TRBV4-3|TRBJ1-2|few|TRBD1
CASSQDEGQGGNYGYTF
TGCGCCAGCAGCCAAGATGAAGGACAGGGGGGGAACTATGGCTACACCTTC
>TRBV5-4|TRBJ1-3|.|TRBD1
CASSDGTGATGNTIYF
TGTGCCAGCAGCGACGGGACAGGGGCAACTGGAAACACCATATATTTT
>TRBV5-6|TRBJ2-7|.|.
CASSVVSEQYF
TGTGCCAGCAGTGTTGTATCCGAGCAGTACTTC
>TRBV19|TRBJ2-5|.|.
CASSGGYQETQYF
TGTGCCAGTAGTGGGGGGTACCAAGAGACCCAGTACTTC
>TRBV7-3|TRBJ2-3|once|TRBD1
CASSRGTGRSDTQYF
TGTGCCAGCAGCCGGGGGACAGGGAGATCAGATACGCAGTATTTT
>TRBV27|TRBJ1-2|.|.
CASSPLQGLHGYTF
TGTGCCAGCAGTCCCCTACAGGGTCTCCATGGCTACACCTTC
>TRBV5-1|TRBJ1-3|.|TRBD1
CASSVGQNSGNTIYF
TGCGCCAGCAGCGTGGGACAGAACTCTGGAAACACCATATATTTT
>TRBV11-2|TRBJ1-5|.|.
CASSPAWAGNQPQHF
TGTGCCAGCAGCCCCGCATGGGCGGGGAATCAGCCCCAGCATTTT
>TRBV7-9|TRBJ1-1|.|.
CASSPFGKPEAFF
TGTGCCAGCAGCCCATTCGGGAAGCCTGAAGCTTTCTTT
>TRBV5-4|TRBJ1-1|.|.
CASSYRLAGTEAFF
TGTGCCAGCAGCTACCGGCTTGCGGGGACTGAAGCTTTCTTT
>TRBV3-1/TRBV3-2|TRBJ2-4|few|TRBD1
CASSQGTGKNIQYF
TGTGCCAGCAGCCAGGGGACAGGGAAAAACATTCAGTACTTC
>TRBV29-1|TRBJ1-1|.|TRBD1
CSGQGTSNTEAFF
TGCAGCGGACAGGGAACTTCGAACACTGAAGCTTTCTTT
>TRBV4-1|TRBJ2-2|.|TRBD1
CASSPGTGYTGELFF
TGCGCCAGCAGTCCCGGGACAGGGTACACCGGGGAGCTGTTTTTT
>TRBV20-1|TRBJ2-7|.|.
CSASLGATNTYEQYF
TGCAGTGCTAGTCTCGGCGCGACTAATACCTACGAGCAGTACTTC
>TRBV5-4|TRBJ1-2|.|.
CASSHQTGSYGYTF
TGTGCCAGCAGTCACCAGACTGGGTCCTATGGCTACACCTTC
>TRBV28|TRBJ2-3|.|TRBD2
CASSAGLAGETDTQYF
TGTGCCAGCAGTGCTGGACTAGCGGGAGAAACAGATACGCAGTATTTT
>TRBV10-3|TRBJ2-7|.|TRBD2
CAISYLTGGNYEQYF
TGTGCCATCAGTTATCTGACGGGAGGGAACTACGAGCAGTACTTC
>TRBV6-5|TRBJ1-2|.|.
CASTGVGYGYTF
TGTGCCAGCACGGGGGTGGGCTATGGCTACACCTTC
>TRBV4-2|TRBJ1-4|.|.
CASSQGGGTEKLFF
TGTGCCAGCAGCCAAGGGGGAGGGACCGAAAAACTGTTTTTT
>TRBV18|TRBJ2-3|few|TRBD2
CASSPASGEDTQYF
TGTGCCAGCTCACCCGCGAGCGGGGAAGATACGCAGTATTTT
>TRBV29-1|TRBJ2-2|few|.
CSLYSGVRTGELFF
TGCAGCCTCTACTCCGGGGTACGGACCGGGGAGCTGTTTTTT
>TRBV5-1|TRBJ2-5|.|.
CASSFLGLAETQYF
TGCGCCAGCAGCTTTCTGGGGCTAGCGGAGACCCAGTACTTC
>TRBV14|TRBJ1-1|few|.
CASSQERATEAFF
TGTGCCAGCAGCCAAGAGAGGGCCACTGAAGCTTTCTTT
>TRBV6-5|TRBJ1-6|.|TRBD1
CASTDRGVYSPLHF
TGTGCCAGCACCGACAGGGGTGTATATTCACCCCTCCACTTT
>TRBV9|TRBJ2-3|.|TRBD2
CASSSRGGLTDTQYF
TGTGCCAGCAGCTCGCGGGGGGGCCTAACAGATACGCAGTATTTT
>TRBV6-5|TRBJ1-1|.|TRBD1
CASKADRESAEAFF
TGTGCCAGCAAAGCCGACAGGGAATCGGCTGAAGCTTTCTTT
>TRBV6-4|TRBJ2-3|.|.
CASSRDIGDTQYF
TGTGCCAGCAGTAGGGACATCGGAGATACGCAGTATTTT
>TRBV15|TRBJ2-3|.|TRBD2
CASASGSMSDTQYF
TGTGCCTCAGCTAGCGGGAGTATGTCAGATACGCAGTATTTT
>TRBV27|TRBJ2-1|few|.
CASSYSGPSIGRGEQFF
TGTGCCAGCAGTTACTCCGGGCCCTCGATCGGTAGGGGTGAGCAGTTCTTC
>TRBV9|TRBJ2-3|.|TRBD2
CASSTLAGGSGDTQYF
TGTGCCAGCAGCACTTTAGCGGGAGGGTCGGGAGATACGCAGTATTTT
>TRBV10-1|TRBJ1-6|.|TRBD1
CASRRDSELNSPLHF
TGCGCCAGCAGAAGGGACAGTGAGCTAAATTCACCCCTCCACTTT
>TRBV7-8|TRBJ2-2|.|TRBD2
CALSAGGQTGELFF
TGTGCTTTGTCAGCGGGGGGGCAGACCGGGGAGCTGTTTTTT